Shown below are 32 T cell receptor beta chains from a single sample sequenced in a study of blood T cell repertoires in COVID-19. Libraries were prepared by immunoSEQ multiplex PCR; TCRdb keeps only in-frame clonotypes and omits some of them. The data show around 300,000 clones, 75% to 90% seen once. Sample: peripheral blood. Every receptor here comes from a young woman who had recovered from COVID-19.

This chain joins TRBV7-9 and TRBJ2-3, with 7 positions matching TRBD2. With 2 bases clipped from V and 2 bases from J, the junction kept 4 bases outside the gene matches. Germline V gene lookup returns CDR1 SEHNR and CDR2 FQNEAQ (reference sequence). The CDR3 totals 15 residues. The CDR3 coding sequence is TGTGCCAGCAGCTTACCGGGGGGTCCCACAGATACGCAGTATTTT. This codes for CASSLPGGPTDTQYF.

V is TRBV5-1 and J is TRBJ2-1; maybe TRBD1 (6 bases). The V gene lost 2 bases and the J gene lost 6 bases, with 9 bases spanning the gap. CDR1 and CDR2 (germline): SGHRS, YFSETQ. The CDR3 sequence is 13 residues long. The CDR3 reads CASSFLGGNEQFF. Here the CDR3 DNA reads TGCGCCAGCAGCTTTCTAGGGGGCAATGAGCAGTTCTTC.

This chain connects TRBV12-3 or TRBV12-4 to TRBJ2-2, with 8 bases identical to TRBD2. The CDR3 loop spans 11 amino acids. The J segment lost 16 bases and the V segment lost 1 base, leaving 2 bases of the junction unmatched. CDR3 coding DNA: TGTGCCAGCAGTTTAGGCGGGAGGACGTTTTTT. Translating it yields CASSLGGRTFF.

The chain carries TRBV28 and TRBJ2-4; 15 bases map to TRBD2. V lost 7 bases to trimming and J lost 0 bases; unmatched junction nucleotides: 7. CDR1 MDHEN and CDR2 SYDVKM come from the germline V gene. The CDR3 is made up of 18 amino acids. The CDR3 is CASTTGLAGGLAKNIQYF. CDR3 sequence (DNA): TGTGCCAGCACCACCGGACTAGCGGGAGGGCTAGCCAAAAACATTCAGTACTTC.

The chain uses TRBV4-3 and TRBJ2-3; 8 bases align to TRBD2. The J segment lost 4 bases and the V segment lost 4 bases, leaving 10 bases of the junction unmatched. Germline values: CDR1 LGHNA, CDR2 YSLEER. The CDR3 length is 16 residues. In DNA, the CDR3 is TGCGCCAGCAGCCTGGGGGAAAGCGGGAGCGCAGATACGCAGTATTTT. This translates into CASSLGESGSADTQYF.

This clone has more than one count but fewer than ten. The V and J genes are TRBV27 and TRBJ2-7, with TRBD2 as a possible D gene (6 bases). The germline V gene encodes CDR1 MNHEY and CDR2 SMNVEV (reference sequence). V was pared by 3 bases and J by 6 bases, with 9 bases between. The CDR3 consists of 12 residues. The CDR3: CASSLRGGEQYF. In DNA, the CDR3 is TGTGCCAGCAGTTTGCGGGGTGGCGAGCAGTACTTC.

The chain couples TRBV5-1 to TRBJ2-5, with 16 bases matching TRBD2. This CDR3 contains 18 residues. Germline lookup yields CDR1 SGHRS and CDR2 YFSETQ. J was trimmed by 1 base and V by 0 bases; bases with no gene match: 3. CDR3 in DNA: TGCGCCAGCAGCTTGGCCGGGACTAGCGGGGGGGCCCAAGAGACCCAGTACTTC. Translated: CASSLAGTSGGAQETQYF.

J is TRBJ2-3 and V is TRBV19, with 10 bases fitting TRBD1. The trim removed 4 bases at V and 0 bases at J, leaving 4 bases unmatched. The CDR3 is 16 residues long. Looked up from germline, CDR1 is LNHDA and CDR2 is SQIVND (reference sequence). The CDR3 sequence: CASSTGTGASTDTQYF. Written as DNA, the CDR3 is TGTGCCAGTAGTACGGGGACAGGGGCTAGCACAGATACGCAGTATTTT.

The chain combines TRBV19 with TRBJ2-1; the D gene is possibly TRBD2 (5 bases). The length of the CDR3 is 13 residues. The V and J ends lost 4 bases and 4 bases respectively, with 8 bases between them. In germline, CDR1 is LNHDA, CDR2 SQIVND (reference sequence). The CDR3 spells CASSNTGYNEQFF. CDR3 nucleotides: TGTGCCAGTAGTAACACGGGATACAATGAGCAGTTCTTC. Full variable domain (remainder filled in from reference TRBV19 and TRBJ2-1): DGGITQSPKYLFRKEGQNVTLSCEQNLNHDAMYWYRQDPGQGLRLIYYSQIVNDFQKGDIAEGYSVSREKKESFPLTVTSAQKNPTAFYLCASSNTGYNEQFFGPGTRLTVL.

The CDR3 loop is CAWSVPLGQNTEAFF. The CDR3 region has the DNA TGTGCCTGGAGTGTGCCCCTCGGACAGAACACTGAAGCTTTCTTT. The V gene is TRBV30, the J gene TRBJ1-1; a possible D gene is TRBD1 (5 bases). The CDR3 covers 15 residues. CDR1 and CDR2 from the germline V gene are GTSNPN and SVGIG (reference sequence). V lost 0 bases, J lost 1 base, and 12 bases lay in between. Together with reference TRBV30 and TRBJ1-1, the CDR3 gives the full variable domain: SQTIHQWPATLVQPVGSPLSLECTVEGTSNPNLYWYRQAAGRGLQLLFYSVGIGQISSEVPQNLSASRPQDRQFILSSKKLLLSDSGFYLCAWSVPLGQNTEAFFGQGTRLTVV.

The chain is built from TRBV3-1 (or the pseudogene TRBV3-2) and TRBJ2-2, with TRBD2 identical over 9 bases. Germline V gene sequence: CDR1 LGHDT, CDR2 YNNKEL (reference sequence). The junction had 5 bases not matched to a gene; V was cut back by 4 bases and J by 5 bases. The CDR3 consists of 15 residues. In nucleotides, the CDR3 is TGTGCCAGCAGCCGCCGGACTAGCGTAACCGGGGAGCTGTTTTTT. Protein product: CASSRRTSVTGELFF.

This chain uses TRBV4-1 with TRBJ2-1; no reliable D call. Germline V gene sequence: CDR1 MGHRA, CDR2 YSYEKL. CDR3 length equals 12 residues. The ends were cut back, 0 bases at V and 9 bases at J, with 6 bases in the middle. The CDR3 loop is CASSQERSEQFF. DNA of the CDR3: TGCGCCAGCAGCCAAGAACGGTCTGAGCAGTTCTTC.

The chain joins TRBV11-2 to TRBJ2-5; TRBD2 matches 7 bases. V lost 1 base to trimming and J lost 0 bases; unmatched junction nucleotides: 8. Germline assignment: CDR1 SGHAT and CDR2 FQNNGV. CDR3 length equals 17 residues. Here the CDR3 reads CASSLGARAGDQETQYF. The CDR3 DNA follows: TGTGCCAGCAGCTTAGGGGCACGGGCGGGGGACCAAGAGACCCAGTACTTC.

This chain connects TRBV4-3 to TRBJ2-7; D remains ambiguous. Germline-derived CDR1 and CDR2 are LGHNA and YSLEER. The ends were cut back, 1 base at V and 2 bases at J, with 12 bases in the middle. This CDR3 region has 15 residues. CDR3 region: CASSQGSLTTYEQYF. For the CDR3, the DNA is TGCGCCAGCAGCCAAGGGTCACTTACTACCTACGAGCAGTACTTC.

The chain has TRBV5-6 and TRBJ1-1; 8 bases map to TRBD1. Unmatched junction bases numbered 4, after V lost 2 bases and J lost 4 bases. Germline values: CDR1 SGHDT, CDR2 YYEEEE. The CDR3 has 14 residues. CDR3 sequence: CASSFRGQGTEAFF. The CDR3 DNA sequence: TGTGCCAGCAGCTTCAGGGGGCAGGGCACTGAAGCTTTCTTT.

CDR3 DNA sequence: TGTGCCAGCAGCTTACGGTCTAACGAGCAGTACTTC. This codes for CASSLRSNEQYF. The chain employs TRBV7-2 and TRBJ2-7; no firm D call. The CDR3 spans 12 residues. CDR1 is SGHTA and CDR2 is FQGNSA in the germline V gene. V lost 2 bases to trimming and J lost 5 bases, with 7 bases between them.

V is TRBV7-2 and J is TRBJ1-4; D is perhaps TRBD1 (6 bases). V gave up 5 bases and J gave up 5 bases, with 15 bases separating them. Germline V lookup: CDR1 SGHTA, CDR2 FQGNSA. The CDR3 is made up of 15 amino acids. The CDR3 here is CASSGGHIINEKLFF. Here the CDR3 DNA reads TGTGCCAGCAGCGGGGGACACATTATCAATGAAAAACTGTTTTTT.

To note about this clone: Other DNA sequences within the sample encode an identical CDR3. The CDR3 is CASSRYNEQFF. CDR3 DNA sequence: TGTGCCAGCAGCAGATACAATGAGCAGTTCTTC. The chain carries TRBV6-5 and TRBJ2-1; no firm D call. The CDR3 contains 11 residues. The V end was cut by 6 bases, the J end by 4 bases, with 4 bases between. Germline CDR1 reads MNHEY; CDR2 reads SVGAGI.

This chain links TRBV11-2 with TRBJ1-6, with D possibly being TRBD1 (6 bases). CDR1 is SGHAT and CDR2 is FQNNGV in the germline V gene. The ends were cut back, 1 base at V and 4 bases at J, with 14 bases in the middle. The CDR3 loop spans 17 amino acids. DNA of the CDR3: TGTGCCAGCAGCTTAGTTCAGGGGTTGAATTATAATTCACCCCTCCACTTT. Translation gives CASSLVQGLNYNSPLHF.

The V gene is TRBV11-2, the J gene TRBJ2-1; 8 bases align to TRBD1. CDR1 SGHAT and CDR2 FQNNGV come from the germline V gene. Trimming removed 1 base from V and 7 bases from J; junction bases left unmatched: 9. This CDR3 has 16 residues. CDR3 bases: TGTGCCAGCAGCTTAGTTCGTGGACAGGGTGGTAATGAGCAGTTCTTC. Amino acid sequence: CASSLVRGQGGNEQFF.

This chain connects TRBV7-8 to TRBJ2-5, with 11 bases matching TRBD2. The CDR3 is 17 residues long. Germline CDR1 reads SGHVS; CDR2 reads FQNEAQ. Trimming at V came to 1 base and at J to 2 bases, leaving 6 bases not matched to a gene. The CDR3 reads CASSLDALAGGQETQYF. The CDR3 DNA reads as TGTGCCAGCAGCTTAGATGCGTTAGCGGGGGGGCAAGAGACCCAGTACTTC.

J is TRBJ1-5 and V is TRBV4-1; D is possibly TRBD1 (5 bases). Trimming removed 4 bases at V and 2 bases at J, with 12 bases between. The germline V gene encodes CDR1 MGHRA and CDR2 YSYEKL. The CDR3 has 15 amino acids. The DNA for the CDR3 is TGCGCCAGCAGCCGTCTTGGGGGGGGCAATCAGCCCCAGCATTTT. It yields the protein CASSRLGGGNQPQHF.

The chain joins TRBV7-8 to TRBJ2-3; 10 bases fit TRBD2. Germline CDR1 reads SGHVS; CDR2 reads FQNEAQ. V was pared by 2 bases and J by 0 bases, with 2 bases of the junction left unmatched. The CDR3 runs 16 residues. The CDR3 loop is CASSLWTSGSTDTQYF. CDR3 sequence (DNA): TGTGCCAGCAGCTTATGGACTAGCGGCAGCACAGATACGCAGTATTTT.

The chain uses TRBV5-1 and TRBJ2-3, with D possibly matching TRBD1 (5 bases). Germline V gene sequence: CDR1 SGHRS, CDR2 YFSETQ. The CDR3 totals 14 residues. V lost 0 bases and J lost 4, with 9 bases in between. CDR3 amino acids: CASSLDVGADTQYF. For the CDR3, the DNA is TGCGCCAGCAGCTTGGATGTAGGGGCAGATACGCAGTATTTT.

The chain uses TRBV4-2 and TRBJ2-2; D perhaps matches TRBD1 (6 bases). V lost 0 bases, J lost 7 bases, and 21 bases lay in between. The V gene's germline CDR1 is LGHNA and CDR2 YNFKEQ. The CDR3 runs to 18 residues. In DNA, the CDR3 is TGTGCCAGCAGCCAAGAAATCGATACAGGGTTTCTTGGCGGGGAGCTGTTTTTT. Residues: CASSQEIDTGFLGGELFF.

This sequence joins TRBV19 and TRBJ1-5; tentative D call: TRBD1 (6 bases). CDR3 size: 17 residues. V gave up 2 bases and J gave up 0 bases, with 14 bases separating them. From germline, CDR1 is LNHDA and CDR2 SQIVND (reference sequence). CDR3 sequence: CASSIRQGSNSNQPQHF. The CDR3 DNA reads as TGTGCCAGTAGTATACGGCAGGGGTCGAATAGCAATCAGCCCCAGCATTTT. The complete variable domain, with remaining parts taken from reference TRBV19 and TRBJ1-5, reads DGGITQSPKYLFRKEGQNVTLSCEQNLNHDAMYWYRQDPGQGLRLIYYSQIVNDFQKGDIAEGYSVSREKKESFPLTVTSAQKNPTAFYLCASSIRQGSNSNQPQHFGDGTRLSIL.

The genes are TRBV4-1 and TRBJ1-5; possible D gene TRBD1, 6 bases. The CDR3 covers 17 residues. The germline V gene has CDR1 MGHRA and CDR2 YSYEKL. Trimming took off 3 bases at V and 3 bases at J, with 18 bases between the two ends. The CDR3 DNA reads TGCGCCAGCAGCCAGGGGGCCGCTCCCCTAACCAATCAGCCCCAGCATTTT. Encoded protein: CASSQGAAPLTNQPQHF.

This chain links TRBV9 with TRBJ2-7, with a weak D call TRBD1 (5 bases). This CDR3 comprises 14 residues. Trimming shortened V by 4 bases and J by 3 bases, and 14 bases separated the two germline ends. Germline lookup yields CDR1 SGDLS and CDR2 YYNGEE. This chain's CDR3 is CASSPDSSYYEQYF. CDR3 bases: TGTGCCAGCAGCCCAGACAGTTCCTACTACGAGCAGTACTTC.

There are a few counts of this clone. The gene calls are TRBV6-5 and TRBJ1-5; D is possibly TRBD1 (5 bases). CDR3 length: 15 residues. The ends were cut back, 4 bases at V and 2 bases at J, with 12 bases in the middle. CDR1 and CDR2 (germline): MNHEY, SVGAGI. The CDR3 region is CASSLGVGGNQPQHF. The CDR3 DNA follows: TGTGCCAGCAGTTTAGGGGTTGGTGGCAATCAGCCCCAGCATTTT.

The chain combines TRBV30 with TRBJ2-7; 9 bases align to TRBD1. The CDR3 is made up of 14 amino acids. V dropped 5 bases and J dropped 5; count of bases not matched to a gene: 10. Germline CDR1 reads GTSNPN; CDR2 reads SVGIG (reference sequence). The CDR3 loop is CAWLSGQGSDEQYF. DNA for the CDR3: TGTGCCTGGTTGTCGGGACAGGGCTCTGACGAGCAGTACTTC.

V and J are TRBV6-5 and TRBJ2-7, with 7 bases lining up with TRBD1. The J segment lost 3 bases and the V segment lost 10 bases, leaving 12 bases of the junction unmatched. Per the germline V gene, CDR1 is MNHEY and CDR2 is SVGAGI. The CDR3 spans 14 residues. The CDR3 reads CATQFGTANYEQYF. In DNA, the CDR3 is TGTGCCACCCAGTTTGGGACAGCTAACTACGAGCAGTACTTC.

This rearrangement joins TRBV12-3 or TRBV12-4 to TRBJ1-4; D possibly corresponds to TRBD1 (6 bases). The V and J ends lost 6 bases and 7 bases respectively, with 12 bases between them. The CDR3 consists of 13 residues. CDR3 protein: CASSRQQGEKLFF. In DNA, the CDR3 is TGTGCCAGCAGCCGCCAACAGGGTGAAAAACTGTTTTTT.